The 25 T cell receptor beta chains in this list originate from one sample, sequenced in a study of follicular helper T cells after annual influenza vaccination. The time point was: 2014-2015 season, 7 days after vaccination. Method: immunoSEQ multiplex PCR; TCRdb's copy keeps in-frame clones and lacks some. Of over 6,500 clones in the sample, around 78% are singletons; the top ten hold around 1.9%. This specimen consisted of CXCR5+ CD38- circulating T follicular helper cells from blood, obtained 7 days after influenza vaccination. Subset noted: circulating Tfh, non-naive CD4+CXCR5+PD-1+ (ICOS+CD38+ or ICOS-CD38-). The receptors derive from an adult who received the influenza vaccine.

J is TRBJ2-1 and V is TRBV4-3, with a possible D match to TRBD2 (5 bases). With 4 bases removed from V and 3 bases from J, the gap between germline ends came to 10 bases. The CDR3 sequence is 14 residues long. Germline CDR1 is LGHNA and CDR2 is YSLEER. The CDR3 reads CASSPQGGYNEQFF. In DNA, the CDR3 is TGCGCCAGCAGCCCACAAGGAGGCTACAATGAGCAGTTCTTC.

This chain uses TRBV5-4 with TRBJ2-7, with a possible D match to TRBD2 (6 bases). V lost 0 bases and J 1 base, leaving 8 bases between the germline ends. Germline V gene lookup returns CDR1 SGHNT and CDR2 YYREEE (reference sequence). The length of the CDR3 is 14 residues. The CDR3 region is CASSLDRGSYEQYF. CDR3 DNA: TGTGCCAGCAGCTTGGATCGGGGGTCCTACGAGCAGTACTTC.

This sequence joins TRBV19 and TRBJ2-1; TRBD2 matches at 10 bases. CDR1 is LNHDA, CDR2 SQIVND, per germline (reference sequence). Trimming removed 6 bases from V and 7 bases from J; junction bases left unmatched: 15. The CDR3 sequence is 17 residues long. As DNA, the CDR3 is TGTGCCAGTAGCCAAAACAGAGCGGGGGGGTTAAGAAATGAGCAGTTCTTC. As protein: CASSQNRAGGLRNEQFF.

This clone was picked up one time. The gene calls are TRBV19 and TRBJ1-2, with D possibly being TRBD1 (5 bases). The CDR3 spans 16 residues. With 5 bases removed from V and 6 bases from J, the gap between germline ends came to 22 bases. CDR1 is LNHDA, CDR2 SQIVND, per germline (reference sequence). CDR3 protein: CASSPNWPGILNGYTF. Written as DNA, the CDR3 is TGTGCCAGTAGTCCAAACTGGCCAGGGATATTGAATGGCTACACCTTC.

This clone was counted only a few times. The V call is TRBV7-2, the J call TRBJ1-2; 8 positions match TRBD1. CDR3 length: 15 residues. Germline values: CDR1 SGHTA, CDR2 FQGNSA. V shed 1 base and J 6 bases; nucleotides not matched to a gene: 7. CDR3 coding DNA: TGTGCCAGCAGCTTAGGCGGAGGACAGGGACATGGCTACACCTTC. It translates to CASSLGGGQGHGYTF. The entire variable domain, with the rest obtained from reference TRBV7-2 and TRBJ1-2, is as follows: GAGVSQSPSNKVTEKGKDVELRCDPISGHTALYWYRQSLGQGLEFLIYFQGNSAPDKSGLPSDRFSAERTGGSVSTLTIQRTQQEDSAVYLCASSLGGGQGHGYTFGSGTRLTVV.

The table lists this clone with a count of one. The rearrangement links TRBV7-2 to TRBJ1-2; 11 nucleotides agree with TRBD1. Per germline, CDR1 SGHTA and CDR2 FQGNSA. Trimming at V came to 4 bases and at J to 3 bases, leaving 4 bases not matched to a gene. The CDR3 length is 15 residues. CDR3 protein: CASSSPGQGDYGYTF. The CDR3 bases are TGTGCCAGCAGCTCCCCGGGACAGGGGGACTATGGCTACACCTTC.

The chain has TRBV28 and TRBJ1-1; D gene uncertain. Germline CDR1 and CDR2: MDHEN and SYDVKM. Between the trimmed V and J ends, which lost 5 bases and 11 bases, there was a span of 12 bases. CDR3 length equals 11 residues. This CDR3 is CASSQKRAAFF. CDR3 DNA: TGTGCCAGCAGTCAGAAAAGGGCGGCTTTCTTT.

This clone was detected a few times. This chain uses TRBV30 with TRBJ2-7; possibly TRBD1 for D (5 bases). V was trimmed by 2 bases and J by 5 bases, leaving 16 bases between them. The CDR3 is 14 amino acids. CDR1 and CDR2 (germline): GTSNPN, SVGIG (reference sequence). The CDR3 sequence is CAWSILYQGDEQYF. The CDR3 DNA reads as TGTGCCTGGAGTATCCTCTACCAGGGTGACGAGCAGTACTTC. The full variable domain, with the rest looked up from reference TRBV30 and TRBJ2-7, is SQTIHQWPATLVQPVGSPLSLECTVEGTSNPNLYWYRQAAGRGLQLLFYSVGIGQISSEVPQNLSASRPQDRQFILSSKKLLLSDSGFYLCAWSILYQGDEQYFGPGTRLTVT.

The gene calls are TRBV19 and TRBJ1-4; D is ambiguous. Trimming cost V 3 bases and J 8 bases, with 10 bases left between them. This CDR3 contains 13 residues. CDR1 and CDR2 (germline): LNHDA, SQIVND (reference sequence). The chain's CDR3 is CASSMRVWEKLFF. CDR3 nucleotides: TGTGCCAGTAGTATGCGGGTCTGGGAAAAACTGTTTTTT.

The rearrangement links TRBV7-3 to TRBJ2-3, with TRBD1 matching 7 bases. The V gene end was trimmed by 5 bases and the J gene end by 3 bases; junction bases not matched to a gene: 20. Germline CDR1 reads SGHTA; CDR2 reads FQGTGA. The CDR3 contains 19 residues. The CDR3 DNA is TGTGCCAGCAGCCCTGCCCGTATTGCCAGGGGGTCCACTACAGATACGCAGTATTTT. Translation: CASSPARIARGSTTDTQYF. The full variable domain, rest sourced from reference TRBV7-3 and TRBJ2-3, is GAGVSQTPSNKVTEKGKYVELRCDPISGHTALYWYRQSLGQGPEFLIYFQGTGAADDSGLPNDRFFAVRPEGSVSTLKIQRTERGDSAVYLCASSPARIARGSTTDTQYFGPGTRLTVL.

The rearrangement uses TRBV18 and TRBJ2-7, with 9 bases matching TRBD1. This CDR3 region has 15 residues. V lost 0 bases to trimming and J lost 2 bases; unmatched junction nucleotides: 2. CDR1 and CDR2 from the germline V gene are KGHSH and LQKENI. The CDR3 DNA reads as TGTGCCAGCTCACCACCCGGGACAGGGACCTACGAGCAGTACTTC. It is translated as CASSPPGTGTYEQYF.

The chain is built from TRBV29-1 and TRBJ1-1; TRBD1 matches 10 bases. The trim removed 6 bases at V and 5 bases at J, leaving 6 bases unmatched. The germline V gene encodes CDR1 SQVTM and CDR2 ANQGSEA. This CDR3 comprises 13 residues. The CDR3 bases are TGCAGCGTAGAGACAGGGGGCTGGACTGAAGCTTTCTTT. Translating it yields CSVETGGWTEAFF.

The chain employs TRBV30 and TRBJ2-3, with 9 bases aligning to TRBD2. Per the germline V gene, CDR1 is GTSNPN and CDR2 is SVGIG (reference sequence). This CDR3 is 13 amino acids long. Germline trimming cut 5 bases from V and 7 bases from J; bases unmatched to any gene: 7. CDR3 protein: CAWGQTSGNTQYF. CDR3 nucleotides: TGTGCCTGGGGACAGACTAGCGGTAATACGCAGTATTTT.

The CDR3 sequence: CASSELAGAYNEQFF. The CDR3 bases are TGTGCCAGCAGTGAACTAGCGGGGGCCTACAATGAGCAGTTCTTC. The J gene is TRBJ2-1, the V gene TRBV2, with 10 bases fitting TRBD2. This CDR3 comprises 15 residues. Germline CDR1 SNHLY, CDR2 FYNNEI. The junction had 0 bases not matched to a gene; V was cut back by 2 bases and J by 2 bases.

This chain joins TRBV2 and TRBJ1-4, with a possible D match to TRBD1 (5 bases). Trimming took off 6 bases at V and 2 bases at J, with 16 bases between the two ends. The CDR3 has 16 residues. Per the germline V gene, CDR1 is SNHLY and CDR2 is FYNNEI. CDR3 sequence: CASRARGRATNEKLFF. The DNA for the CDR3 is TGTGCCAGCAGAGCTCGAGGCAGGGCTACTAATGAAAAACTGTTTTTT.

This rearrangement joins TRBV2 to TRBJ1-1; 7 bases match TRBD1. CDR3 length: 14 residues. The ends lost 1 base at V and 3 bases at J; junction bases unmatched: 2. CDR1 SNHLY and CDR2 FYNNEI come from the germline V gene. CDR3 residues: CASSEGRGYTEAFF. CDR3 DNA sequence: TGTGCCAGCAGTGAAGGCAGGGGGTACACTGAAGCTTTCTTT.

This CDR3 is CASSRHATNEKLFF. CDR3 nucleotides: TGTGCCAGCAGCAGACATGCAACTAATGAAAAACTGTTTTTT. V is TRBV11-2 and J is TRBJ1-4; D gene uncertain. The CDR3 is 14 residues long. V shed 5 bases and J shed 0 bases, with 7 bases lying between them. Germline loops: CDR1 SGHAT, CDR2 FQNNGV.

V usage is TRBV29-1 and J usage is TRBJ2-5; tentatively, D is TRBD2 (7 bases). The CDR3 spans 16 residues. From germline, CDR1 is SQVTM and CDR2 ANQGSEA. The germline V and J ends were trimmed by 1 base and 0 bases, with 15 bases remaining between them. As DNA, the CDR3 is TGCAGCGTTGAAGTGGGGGGGGAGGGGGACCAAGAGACCCAGTACTTC. Translation gives CSVEVGGEGDQETQYF.

The rearrangement uses TRBV7-2 and TRBJ2-5, with a possible D match to TRBD1 (5 bases). CDR3 size: 14 residues. Germline V gives CDR1 SGHTA, CDR2 FQGNSA. With 4 bases removed from V and 5 bases from J, the gap between germline ends came to 14 bases. CDR3 sequence (DNA): TGTGCCAGCAGCTCCAGGGTGGAGAGGGAGACCCAGTACTTC. Translation: CASSSRVERETQYF. The full variable domain, completed using reference TRBV7-2 and TRBJ2-5, is GAGVSQSPSNKVTEKGKDVELRCDPISGHTALYWYRQSLGQGLEFLIYFQGNSAPDKSGLPSDRFSAERTGGSVSTLTIQRTQQEDSAVYLCASSSRVERETQYFGPGTRLLVL.

This chain joins TRBV10-3 and TRBJ1-3, with 7 bases that match TRBD1. The CDR3 totals 18 residues. Germline V gene data show CDR1 as ENHRY and CDR2 as SYGVKD. V lost 3 bases to trimming and J lost 0 bases; unmatched junction nucleotides: 11. The CDR3 loop is CAISEGGSRTYSGNTIYF. In DNA form, the CDR3 reads TGTGCCATCAGTGAAGGGGGCAGCAGAACGTACTCTGGAAACACCATATATTTT.

This clone was seen more than once but under ten times. The rearrangement uses TRBV18 and TRBJ2-7; D is possibly TRBD1 or TRBD2 (5 bases each). Germline CDR1 KGHSH, CDR2 LQKENI. V gave up 6 bases and J gave up 3 bases, with 12 bases separating them. This CDR3 has 13 residues. In DNA, the CDR3 is TGTGCCAGCTCCCCCGGGACCGTCTACGAGCAGTACTTC. Translated: CASSPGTVYEQYF.

This clone was observed a few times. The CDR3 protein is CASSQLAHNSPLHF. The CDR3 coding sequence is TGTGCCAGCAGCCAACTAGCCCATAATTCACCCCTCCACTTT. This chain uses TRBV11-2 with TRBJ1-6; no clear D. Germline V gene lookup returns CDR1 SGHAT and CDR2 FQNNGV. Trimming shortened V by 5 bases and J by 5 bases, and 10 bases separated the two germline ends. The CDR3 runs to 14 residues.

The chain recombines TRBV19 with TRBJ1-5; possibly TRBD1 for D (6 bases). Trimming removed 1 base at V and 3 bases at J, with 16 bases between. The germline V gene encodes CDR1 LNHDA and CDR2 SQIVND (reference sequence). This CDR3 comprises 17 residues. The CDR3 nucleotides read TGTGCCAGTAGTATAGGGTCAGGGGTGGTAATCAATCAGCCCCAGCATTTT. Translating it yields CASSIGSGVVINQPQHF. Full variable domain (rest looked up from reference TRBV19 and TRBJ1-5): DGGITQSPKYLFRKEGQNVTLSCEQNLNHDAMYWYRQDPGQGLRLIYYSQIVNDFQKGDIAEGYSVSREKKESFPLTVTSAQKNPTAFYLCASSIGSGVVINQPQHFGDGTRLSIL.

The CDR3 DNA is TGTGCCAGTAGTCAACAAGCGGGGGGGCGATACGAGCAGTACTTC. It yields the protein CASSQQAGGRYEQYF. V gene TRBV19 combines with J gene TRBJ2-7, with 10 positions matching TRBD2. The CDR3 loop spans 15 amino acids. The V segment lost 5 bases and the J segment 4 bases; nucleotides outside the gene matches: 8. Germline CDR1 LNHDA, CDR2 SQIVND (reference sequence).

The chain uses TRBV7-2 and TRBJ2-2; 9 nucleotides align to TRBD2. V lost 5 bases and J lost 3; bases outside the gene matches: 7. Germline CDR1 and CDR2: SGHTA and FQGNSA. The CDR3 is 16 residues long. CDR3 protein: CASSLQGTSYTGELFF. The DNA for the CDR3 is TGTGCCAGCAGCCTCCAGGGGACTAGCTACACCGGGGAGCTGTTTTTT.